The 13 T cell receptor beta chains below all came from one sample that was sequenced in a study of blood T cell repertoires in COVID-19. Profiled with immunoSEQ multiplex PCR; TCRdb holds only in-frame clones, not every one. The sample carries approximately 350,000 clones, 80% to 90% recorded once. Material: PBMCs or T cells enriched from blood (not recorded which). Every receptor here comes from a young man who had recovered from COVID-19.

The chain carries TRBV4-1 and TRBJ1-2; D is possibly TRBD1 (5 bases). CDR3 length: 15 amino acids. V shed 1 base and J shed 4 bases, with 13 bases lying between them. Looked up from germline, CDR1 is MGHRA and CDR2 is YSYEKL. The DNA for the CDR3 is TGCGCCAGCAGCCAAGGGCGGGGGGGGAGCTATGGCTACACCTTC. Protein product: CASSQGRGGSYGYTF.

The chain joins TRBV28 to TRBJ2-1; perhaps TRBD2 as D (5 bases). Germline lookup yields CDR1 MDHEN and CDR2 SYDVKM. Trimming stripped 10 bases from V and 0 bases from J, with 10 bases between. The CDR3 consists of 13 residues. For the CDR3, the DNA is TGTGCCACCAAACGGGACTCCTACAATGAGCAGTTCTTC. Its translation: CATKRDSYNEQFF.

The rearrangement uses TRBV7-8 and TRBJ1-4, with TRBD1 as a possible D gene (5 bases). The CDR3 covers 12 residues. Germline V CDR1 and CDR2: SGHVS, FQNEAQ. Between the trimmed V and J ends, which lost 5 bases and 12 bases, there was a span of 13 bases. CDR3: CASSQSGGELFF. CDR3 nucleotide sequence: TGTGCCAGCAGCCAAAGCGGGGGGGAACTGTTTTTT.

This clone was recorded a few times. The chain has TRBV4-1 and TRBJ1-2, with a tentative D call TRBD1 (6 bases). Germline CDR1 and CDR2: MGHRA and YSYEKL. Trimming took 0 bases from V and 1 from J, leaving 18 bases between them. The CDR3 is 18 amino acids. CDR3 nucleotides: TGCGCCAGCAGCCAAGATTGGGGTCGGGGGGCGATTAACTATGGCTACACCTTC. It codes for CASSQDWGRGAINYGYTF.

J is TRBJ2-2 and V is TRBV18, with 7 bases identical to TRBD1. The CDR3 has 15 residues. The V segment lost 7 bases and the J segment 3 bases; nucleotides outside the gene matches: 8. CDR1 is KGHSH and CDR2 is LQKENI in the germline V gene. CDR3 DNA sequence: TGTGCCAGCTTGTCACAGGGGACCTACACCGGGGAGCTGTTTTTT. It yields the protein CASLSQGTYTGELFF.

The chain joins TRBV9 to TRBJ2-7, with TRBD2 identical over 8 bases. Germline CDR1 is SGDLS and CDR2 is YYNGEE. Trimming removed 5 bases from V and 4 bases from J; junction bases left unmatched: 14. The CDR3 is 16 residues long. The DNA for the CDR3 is TGTGCCAGCAGTTCAGCTGCGGGGGGAAATTTGTACGAGCAGTACTTC. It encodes CASSSAAGGNLYEQYF.

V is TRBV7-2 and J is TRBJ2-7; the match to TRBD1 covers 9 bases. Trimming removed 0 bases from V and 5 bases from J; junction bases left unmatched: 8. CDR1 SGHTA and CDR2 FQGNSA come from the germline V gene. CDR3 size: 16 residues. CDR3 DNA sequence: TGTGCCAGCAGCTTAGCTCCCGGGACAGGGAGGAACGAGCAGTACTTC. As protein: CASSLAPGTGRNEQYF.

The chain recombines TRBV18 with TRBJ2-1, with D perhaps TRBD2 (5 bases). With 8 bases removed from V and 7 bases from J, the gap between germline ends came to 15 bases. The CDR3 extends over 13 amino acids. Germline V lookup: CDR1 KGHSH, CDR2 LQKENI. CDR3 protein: CASKAVSGNEQFF. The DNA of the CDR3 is TGTGCCAGCAAGGCAGTATCGGGGAATGAGCAGTTCTTC.

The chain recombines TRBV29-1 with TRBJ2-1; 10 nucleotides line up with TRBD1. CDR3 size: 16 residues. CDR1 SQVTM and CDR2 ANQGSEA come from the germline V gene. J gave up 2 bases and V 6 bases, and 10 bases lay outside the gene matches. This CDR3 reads CSVRDRGLRAYNEQFF. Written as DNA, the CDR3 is TGCAGCGTCCGGGACAGGGGACTCCGCGCCTACAATGAGCAGTTCTTC.

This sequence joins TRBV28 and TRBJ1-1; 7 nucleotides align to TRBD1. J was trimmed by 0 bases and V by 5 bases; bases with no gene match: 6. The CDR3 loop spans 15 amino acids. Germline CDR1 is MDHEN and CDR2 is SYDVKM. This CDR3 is CASSLGQELNTEAFF. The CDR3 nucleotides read TGTGCCAGCAGTCTTGGACAGGAACTGAACACTGAAGCTTTCTTT.

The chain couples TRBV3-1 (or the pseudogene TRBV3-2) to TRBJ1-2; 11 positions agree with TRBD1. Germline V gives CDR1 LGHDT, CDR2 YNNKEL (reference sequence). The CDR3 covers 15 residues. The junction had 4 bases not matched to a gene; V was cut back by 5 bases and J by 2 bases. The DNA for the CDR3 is TGTGCCAGCAGCGCGGGACAGGGGGGGAACTATGGCTACACCTTC. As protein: CASSAGQGGNYGYTF.

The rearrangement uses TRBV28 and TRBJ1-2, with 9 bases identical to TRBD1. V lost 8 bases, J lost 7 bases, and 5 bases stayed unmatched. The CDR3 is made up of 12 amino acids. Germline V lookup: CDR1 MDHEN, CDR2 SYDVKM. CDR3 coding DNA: TGTGCCAGCGGGACAGGGCGTTTTGGCTACACCTTC. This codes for CASGTGRFGYTF.

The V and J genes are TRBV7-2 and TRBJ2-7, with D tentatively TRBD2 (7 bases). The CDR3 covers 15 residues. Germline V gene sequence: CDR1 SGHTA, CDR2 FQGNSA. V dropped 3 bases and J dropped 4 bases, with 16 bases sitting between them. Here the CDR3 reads CASSFAGRGGYEQYF. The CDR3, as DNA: TGTGCCAGCAGCTTCGCCGGCAGGGGAGGGTACGAGCAGTACTTC.